This record covers a single T cell receptor (beta chain). Its antigen is undetermined. Two oligonucleotides, mixed equimolar, formed the beta constant-region primer covering TRBC1 and TRBC2. Each CDR3 protein gets one entry after TCRdb re-called the UMI-ligation and nested PCR reads with MiXCR. The sample consists of approximately 85,000 distinct CDR3 sequences, 7% to 8% of them appearing once. The sample comes from a study of naive and memory T cell subsets. Study conclusions and caveats: In CD4 and CD8 cells, diversity dropped from naive through EMRA.

The clonotype was recovered from a human donor in good health. Sequencing was carried out using central memory CD4+ T cells from blood.

The CDR3 is CASSSRRQESGNTIYF. The CDR3 DNA is TGTGCCAGCAGCTCCCGTCGACAGGAGTCTGGAAACACCATATATTTT. The chain carries TRBV3-1 and TRBJ1-3; possible D gene TRBD1, 6 bases. Germline CDR1 is LGHDT and CDR2 is YNNKEL (reference sequence). Trimming stripped 5 bases from V and 1 base from J, with 15 bases between. The CDR3 loop spans 16 amino acids. Variable domain in full (rest from reference TRBV3-1 and TRBJ1-3): DTAVSQTPKYLVTQMGNDKSIKCEQNLGHDTMYWYKQDSKKFLKIMFSYNNKELIINETVPNRFSPKSPDKAHLNLHINSLELGDSAVYFCASSSRRQESGNTIYFGEGSWLTVV.